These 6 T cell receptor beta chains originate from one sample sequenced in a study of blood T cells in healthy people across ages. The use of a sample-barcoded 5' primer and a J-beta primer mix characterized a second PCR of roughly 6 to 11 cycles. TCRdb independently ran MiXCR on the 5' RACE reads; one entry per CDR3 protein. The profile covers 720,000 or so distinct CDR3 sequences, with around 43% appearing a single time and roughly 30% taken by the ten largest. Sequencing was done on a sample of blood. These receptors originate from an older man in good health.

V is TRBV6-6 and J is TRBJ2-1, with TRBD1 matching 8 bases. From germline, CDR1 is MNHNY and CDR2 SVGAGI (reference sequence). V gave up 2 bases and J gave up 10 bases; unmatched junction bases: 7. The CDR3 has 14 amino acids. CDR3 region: CASSYPGGHYEQFF. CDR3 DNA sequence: TGTGCCAGCAGTTACCCAGGGGGCCACTACGAGCAGTTCTTC.

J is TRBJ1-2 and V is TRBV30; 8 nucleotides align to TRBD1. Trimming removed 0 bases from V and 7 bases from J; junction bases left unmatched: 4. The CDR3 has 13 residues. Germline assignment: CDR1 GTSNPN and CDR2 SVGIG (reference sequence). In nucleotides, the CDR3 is TGTGCCTGGAGTGTATCAGGGGGCAGTGGCTACACCTTC. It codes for CAWSVSGGSGYTF.

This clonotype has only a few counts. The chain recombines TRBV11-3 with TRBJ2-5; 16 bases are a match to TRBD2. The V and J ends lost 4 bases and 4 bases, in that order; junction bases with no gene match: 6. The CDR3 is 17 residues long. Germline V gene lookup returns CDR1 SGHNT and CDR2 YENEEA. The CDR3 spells CASSSGTSGGARETQYF. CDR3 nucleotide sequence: TGTGCCAGCAGCTCCGGGACTAGCGGGGGGGCACGAGAGACCCAGTACTTC.

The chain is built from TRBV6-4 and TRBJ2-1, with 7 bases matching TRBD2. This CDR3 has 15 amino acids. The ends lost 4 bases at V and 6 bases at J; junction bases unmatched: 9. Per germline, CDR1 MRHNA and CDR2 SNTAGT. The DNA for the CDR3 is TGTGCCAGCAGTGTAGAATGGGACTACCGCAATGAGCAGTTCTTC. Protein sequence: CASSVEWDYRNEQFF.

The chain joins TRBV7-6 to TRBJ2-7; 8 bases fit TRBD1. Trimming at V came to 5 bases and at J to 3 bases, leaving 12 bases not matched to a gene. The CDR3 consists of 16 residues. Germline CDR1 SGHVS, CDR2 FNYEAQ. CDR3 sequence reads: CASSHGQGGGFYEQYF. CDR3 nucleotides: TGTGCCAGCAGCCACGGACAGGGTGGGGGTTTCTACGAGCAGTACTTC.

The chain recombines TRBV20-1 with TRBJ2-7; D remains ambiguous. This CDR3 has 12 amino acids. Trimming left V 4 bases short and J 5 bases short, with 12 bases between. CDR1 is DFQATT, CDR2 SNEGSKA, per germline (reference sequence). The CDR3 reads CSATVRRDEQYF. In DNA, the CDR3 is TGCAGTGCTACCGTCCGTAGGGACGAGCAGTACTTC.